This entry lists 27 T cell receptor beta chains sequenced from one sample in a study of beta chain features in type 1 diabetes. Regarding the study as a whole: TCRB CDR3s from Type 1 diabetes patients were moderately but significantly shorter in all four CD4+ subsets.

The antigens for these receptors are not known. Sequencing targeted expressed TCRB transcripts, as all isolated RNA had been reverse transcribed. The data were produced by immunoSEQ multiplex PCR, yet TCRdb's version contains in-frame clones alone and is incomplete. Among more than 250,000 clones listed, about a fifth were seen once. Sequenced: naive CD4+ T cells from blood. The receptors were gathered from a woman aged 40 to 50 with type 1 diabetes.

V gene TRBV7-3 combines with J gene TRBJ1-1; D remains unclear. V shed 2 bases and J shed 1 base, with 5 bases lying between them. Germline assignment: CDR1 SGHTA and CDR2 FQGTGA. The CDR3 is 13 amino acids. The CDR3 DNA sequence: TGTGCCAGCAGCTTACAGTGGAACACTGAAGCTTTCTTT. This gives the protein CASSLQWNTEAFF.

This clone was detected only a few times. The genes are TRBV30 and TRBJ2-3, with D possibly TRBD2 on 6 matching bases. Trimming stripped 3 bases from V and 9 bases from J, with 16 bases between. This CDR3 contains 13 residues. Germline CDR1 GTSNPN, CDR2 SVGIG (reference sequence). The CDR3 is CAWRRDSDETQYF. The CDR3 DNA is TGTGCCTGGAGGCGGGACTCCGACGAAACGCAGTATTTT.

The chain has TRBV5-1 and TRBJ1-5; a possible D gene is TRBD1 (6 bases). Germline CDR1 is SGHRS and CDR2 is YFSETQ. CDR3 size: 14 residues. V was cut by 0 bases and J by 6 bases, with 10 bases left in between. The CDR3 protein is CASSLALDSQPQHF. The CDR3 DNA is TGCGCCAGCAGCTTGGCATTGGACAGTCAGCCCCAGCATTTT.

This clone has just a few counts. The chain carries TRBV15 and TRBJ2-7, with 10 bases lining up with TRBD2. CDR3 length: 16 amino acids. V was pared by 1 base and J by 2 bases, with 5 bases of the junction left unmatched. Germline V gene lookup returns CDR1 LNHNV and CDR2 YYDKDF (reference sequence). The CDR3 bases are TGTGCCACCAGCAGAGGTAATAGCGGGGGGACCTACGAGCAGTACTTC. This codes for CATSRGNSGGTYEQYF.

The chain combines TRBV29-1 with TRBJ2-3; 11 bases fit TRBD2. CDR1 SQVTM and CDR2 ANQGSEA come from the germline V gene. The CDR3 loop spans 16 amino acids. The junction had 6 bases not matched to a gene; V was cut back by 2 bases and J by 2 bases. CDR3 sequence reads: CSVEPRLAGTTDTQYF. CDR3 in DNA: TGCAGCGTTGAACCCCGACTAGCGGGGACCACAGATACGCAGTATTTT.

The V call is TRBV18, the J call TRBJ1-5; no clear D. CDR1 and CDR2 from the germline V gene are KGHSH and LQKENI. The V end lost 3 bases, the J end lost 8 bases, and 11 bases lay between the germline ends. The CDR3 has 13 residues. Here the CDR3 DNA reads TGTGCCAGCTCACCGGCCTTGAATGAGCCCCAGCATTTT. Translation: CASSPALNEPQHF.

This chain joins TRBV4-2 and TRBJ2-2, with 11 bases aligning to TRBD2. The CDR3 sequence is 17 residues long. Germline-derived CDR1 and CDR2 are LGHNA and YNFKEQ. Trimming cost V 0 bases and J 7 bases; bases outside gene matches: 7. The chain's CDR3 is CASSQDGLAGGGGELFF. The CDR3 DNA reads as TGTGCCAGCAGCCAAGATGGACTAGCGGGTGGCGGCGGGGAGCTGTTTTTT.

The V and J genes are TRBV18 and TRBJ1-1; D is undetermined. Per the germline V gene, CDR1 is KGHSH and CDR2 is LQKENI. With 2 bases removed from V and 3 bases from J, the gap between germline ends came to 7 bases. The CDR3 is made up of 13 amino acids. CDR3 sequence reads: CASSPLADTEAFF. The CDR3, as DNA: TGTGCCAGCTCACCATTAGCGGACACTGAAGCTTTCTTT.

The chain employs TRBV29-1 and TRBJ2-3, with D maybe TRBD2 (5 bases). The CDR3 has 13 residues. Deletions cut 3 bases from V and 1 base from J, with 8 bases between. Germline V CDR1 and CDR2: SQVTM, ANQGSEA. CDR3 sequence reads: CSVDPEGTDTQYF. CDR3 DNA sequence: TGCAGCGTTGATCCGGAGGGCACAGATACGCAGTATTTT.

The rearrangement links TRBV25-1 to TRBJ1-5; D might be TRBD1 (6 bases). V was trimmed by 4 bases and J by 4 bases, leaving 11 bases between them. From germline, CDR1 is MGHDK and CDR2 SYGVNS. CDR3 length equals 14 residues. The CDR3 nucleotides read TGTGCCAGCAGTGGAGGGACACGGAATCAGCCCCAGCATTTT. This sequence encodes CASSGGTRNQPQHF.

V usage is TRBV28 and J usage is TRBJ1-5; the match to TRBD1 covers 11 bases. The CDR3 extends over 16 amino acids. Germline-derived CDR1 and CDR2 are MDHEN and SYDVKM. The J segment lost 2 bases and the V segment lost 2 bases, leaving 2 bases of the junction unmatched. The CDR3 loop is CASSLRTGGRNQPQHF. For the CDR3, the DNA is TGTGCCAGCAGTTTACGGACAGGGGGCCGCAATCAGCCCCAGCATTTT. The full variable domain, with the rest looked up from reference TRBV28 and TRBJ1-5, is DVKVTQSSRYLVKRTGEKVFLECVQDMDHENMFWYRQDPGLGLRLIYFSYDVKMKEKGDIPEGYSVSREKKERFSLILESASTNQTSMYLCASSLRTGGRNQPQHFGDGTRLSIL.

This clone was counted a few times. Other DNA sequences within the sample encode an identical CDR3. The rearrangement uses TRBV5-1 and TRBJ2-3, with a weak D call TRBD2 (6 bases). The CDR3 is 13 amino acids. Germline-derived CDR1 and CDR2 are SGHRS and YFSETQ. V dropped 0 bases and J dropped 6 bases, with 8 bases sitting between them. The CDR3 region has the DNA TGCGCCAGCAGCTTGGCGGGGGAGGATACGCAGTATTTT. Translating it yields CASSLAGEDTQYF.

This clone turned up a few times. The chain links TRBV5-4 to TRBJ2-3; D remains ambiguous. V was trimmed by 3 bases and J by 2 bases, leaving 10 bases between them. The CDR3 sequence is 14 residues long. Germline CDR1 SGHNT, CDR2 YYREEE (reference sequence). DNA of the CDR3: TGTGCCAGCAGCTCGCACAGTGACACAGATACGCAGTATTTT. Translated: CASSSHSDTDTQYF.

The table lists this clone with a few counts. The rearrangement uses TRBV7-2 and TRBJ2-1; 7 nucleotides align to TRBD2. This CDR3 contains 15 residues. Looked up from germline, CDR1 is SGHTA and CDR2 is FQGNSA. Trimming removed 0 bases from V and 5 bases from J; junction bases left unmatched: 4. The CDR3 DNA follows: TGTGCCAGCAGCTTAGCGGCTAGCGGAGACAATGAGCAGTTCTTC. Its protein is CASSLAASGDNEQFF.

The V and J genes are TRBV30 and TRBJ2-3; possible D gene TRBD2, 5 bases. Deletions cut 3 bases from V and 1 base from J, with 5 bases between. CDR1 is GTSNPN and CDR2 is SVGIG in the germline V gene (reference sequence). This CDR3 spans 12 amino acids. CDR3 loop: CAWRRGTDTQYF. The CDR3 DNA sequence: TGTGCCTGGAGGAGGGGCACAGATACGCAGTATTTT.

The chain uses TRBV16 and TRBJ1-2; 8 nucleotides agree with TRBD1. The CDR3 is 13 amino acids. The V gene's germline CDR1 is KGHSY and CDR2 FQNENV. V was pared by 1 base and J by 5 bases, with 0 bases of the junction left unmatched. The CDR3 loop reads CASSQYRGYGYTF. The CDR3 nucleotides read TGTGCCAGCAGCCAATACAGGGGGTATGGCTACACCTTC. Using reference TRBV16 and TRBJ1-2 for the parts outside the CDR3, the full variable domain is GEEVAQTPKHLVRGEGQKAKLYCAPIKGHSYVFWYQQVLKNEFKFLISFQNENVFDETGMPKERFSAKCLPNSPCSLEIQATKLEDSAVYFCASSQYRGYGYTFGSGTRLTVV.

The J gene is TRBJ2-7, the V gene TRBV5-4; TRBD1 might be the D (6 bases). The V gene's germline CDR1 is SGHNT and CDR2 YYREEE (reference sequence). V was pared by 0 bases and J by 4 bases, with 11 bases between. The CDR3 runs to 14 residues. Written as DNA, the CDR3 is TGTGCCAGCAGCTTGGGGCAGGGGAAGTACGAGCAGTACTTC. Amino acids: CASSLGQGKYEQYF.

The chain combines TRBV7-9 with TRBJ2-1; 11 nucleotides agree with TRBD2. The CDR3 totals 15 residues. Trimming removed 2 bases from V and 5 bases from J; junction bases left unmatched: 2. Germline CDR1 SEHNR, CDR2 FQNEAQ (reference sequence). The chain's CDR3 is CASSLPGLADNEQFF. DNA for the CDR3: TGTGCCAGCAGCTTACCGGGACTAGCGGACAATGAGCAGTTCTTC.

The chain recombines TRBV7-9 with TRBJ2-3; 14 bases map to TRBD2. Trimming at V came to 5 bases and at J to 0 bases, leaving 7 bases not matched to a gene. The CDR3 is made up of 18 amino acids. The V gene's germline CDR1 is SEHNR and CDR2 FQNEAQ (reference sequence). CDR3 sequence reads: CASSRGLAGALSTDTQYF. The CDR3 coding sequence is TGTGCCAGCAGCCGGGGACTAGCGGGGGCCCTAAGCACAGATACGCAGTATTTT.

The V and J genes are TRBV30 and TRBJ2-7, with unresolved D. Trimming left V 5 bases short and J 4 bases short, with 21 bases between. The CDR3 contains 15 residues. Germline loops: CDR1 GTSNPN, CDR2 SVGIG (reference sequence). CDR3 sequence reads: CAWHRRVNRYYEQYF. The CDR3 bases are TGTGCCTGGCATCGCCGGGTCAATCGTTATTACGAGCAGTACTTC.

V is TRBV27 and J is TRBJ1-1; 7 nucleotides agree with TRBD1. This CDR3 is built from 14 residues. CDR1 MNHEY and CDR2 SMNVEV come from the germline V gene (reference sequence). The V segment lost 4 bases and the J segment 0 bases; nucleotides outside the gene matches: 2. CDR3 in amino acids: CASSWTGMNTEAFF. CDR3 in DNA: TGTGCCAGCAGTTGGACAGGCATGAACACTGAAGCTTTCTTT.

The chain uses TRBV6-5 and TRBJ2-4, with 8 bases identical to TRBD1. Losses at the gene ends were 8 bases for V and 5 bases for J; bases not matched to a gene: 11. CDR3 size: 15 residues. CDR1 and CDR2 (germline): MNHEY, SVGAGI. CDR3 sequence reads: CASRSVQGAQNIQYF. Here the CDR3 DNA reads TGTGCCAGCCGCAGTGTCCAGGGGGCCCAAAACATTCAGTACTTC.

In DNA form, the CDR3 reads TGTGCCAGCAGCTTGGCAGGGGTTTCTGGGGCCAACGTCCTGACTTTC. Amino acids: CASSLAGVSGANVLTF. This chain links TRBV5-4 with TRBJ2-6, with TRBD1 as a possible D gene (6 bases). The CDR3 length is 16 residues. CDR1 and CDR2 (germline): SGHNT, YYREEE (reference sequence). Trimming took off 0 bases at V and 1 base at J, with 8 bases between the two ends.

The table lists this clone with a few counts. The DNA of the CDR3 is TGTGCCAGTAGTCCTTCTTCGGGGGGCTCTCGGTACGAGCAGTACTTC. Translated, it gives CASSPSSGGSRYEQYF. This chain joins TRBV19 and TRBJ2-7, with a possible D match to TRBD2 (7 bases). The CDR3 is 16 amino acids. With 5 bases removed from V and 4 bases from J, the gap between germline ends came to 21 bases. Germline assignment: CDR1 LNHDA and CDR2 SQIVND (reference sequence).

This clone was picked up a small number of times. The rearrangement uses TRBV5-4 and TRBJ2-3; D is perhaps TRBD1 (6 bases). The germline gives CDR1 SGHNT, CDR2 YYREEE (reference sequence). This CDR3 has 15 residues. V lost 2 bases to trimming and J lost 3 bases, with 13 bases between them. In DNA form, the CDR3 reads TGTGCCAGCAGCTTACAGGGTTTGGGTACAGATACGCAGTATTTT. Protein sequence: CASSLQGLGTDTQYF.

The chain joins TRBV7-9 to TRBJ1-2; D is perhaps TRBD1 (5 bases). Between the trimmed V and J ends, which lost 2 bases and 2 bases, there was a span of 9 bases. Germline V gene lookup returns CDR1 SEHNR and CDR2 FQNEAQ (reference sequence). The CDR3 spans 14 residues. CDR3 nucleotide sequence: TGTGCCAGCAGCTTAACAGGAGTAAACTATGGCTACACCTTC. It yields the protein CASSLTGVNYGYTF.

Only a few counts were recorded for this clone. The chain links TRBV29-1 to TRBJ2-7; 8 bases map to TRBD2. After removal of 6 bases from V and 6 bases from J, the junction contained 4 bases not matched to a gene. Germline V gene data show CDR1 as SQVTM and CDR2 as ANQGSEA. The length of the CDR3 is 11 residues. The CDR3 is CSVERGREQYF. CDR3 in DNA: TGCAGCGTCGAGCGGGGGCGCGAGCAGTACTTC.